The T cell receptor (beta chain) described here comes from a study of cytotoxic CD8 clonotypes in ibrutinib-treated CLL. The V end lost 5 bases, the J end lost 5 bases, and 12 bases lay between the germline ends. The germline gives CDR1 MNHNS, CDR2 SASEGT. CDR3 length equals 14 residues. Method: immunoSEQ multiplex PCR; TCRdb's copy keeps in-frame clones and lacks some. The table has 35,000 to 50,000 clones, almost 70% seen once. The sequence derives from a human donor with chronic lymphocytic leukemia. Sequencing used PBMCs, obtained after 12 months of ibrutinib treatment. This chain connects TRBV6-1 to TRBJ2-2, with D maybe TRBD1 (7 bases). The CDR3 spells CASSKEGATGELFF. CDR3 coding DNA: TGTGCCAGCAGTAAGGAGGGGGCGACCGGGGAGCTGTTTTTT.